This passage covers 9 T cell receptor beta chains from one sample sequenced in a study of cytomegalovirus exposure and HLA in healthy donors. Researchers ran the PCR with 60 Vbeta and 13 Jbeta primers. Some clones are missing from TCRdb's copy, which holds only in-frame ones; the method was immunoSEQ multiplex PCR. The data contain some 130,000 clones, approximately 80% of them singletons. The sample was PBMCs. All receptors come from a male donor in good health and CMV-seropositive.

This chain joins TRBV6-6 and TRBJ1-1, with D perhaps TRBD1 (6 bases). The CDR3 is 14 amino acids. The V end was cut by 4 bases, the J end by 5 bases, with 14 bases between. Germline values: CDR1 MNHNY, CDR2 SVGAGI (reference sequence). In DNA form, the CDR3 reads TGTGCCAGCAGTTCCCTCGCAGGGGAGACTGAAGCTTTCTTT. Translating it yields CASSSLAGETEAFF.

This clone was seen once. The V gene is TRBV28, the J gene TRBJ1-6; 8 bases map to TRBD1. This CDR3 has 15 amino acids. V gave up 5 bases and J gave up 7 bases; unmatched junction bases: 7. Looked up from germline, CDR1 is MDHEN and CDR2 is SYDVKM. The CDR3 DNA reads TGTGCCAGCAGTCCGTGGACAGGGAAGAATTCACCCCTCCACTTT. Translated, it gives CASSPWTGKNSPLHF.

CDR3 in DNA: TGTGCCAGCAGTTTGGGGCAGGGGTTGAACACTGAAGCTTTCTTT. Amino acids: CASSLGQGLNTEAFF. The rearrangement uses TRBV6-6 and TRBJ1-1; weak D call: TRBD1 (6 bases). This CDR3 region has 15 residues. The germline gives CDR1 MNHNY, CDR2 SVGAGI (reference sequence). V was cut by 4 bases and J by 0 bases, with 12 bases left in between.

This sequence joins TRBV27 and TRBJ1-2; D is perhaps TRBD1 (5 bases). Looked up from germline, CDR1 is MNHEY and CDR2 is SMNVEV (reference sequence). Trimming left V 6 bases short and J 0 bases short, with 11 bases between. The CDR3 contains 14 residues. The CDR3 sequence is CASRMGGTNYGYTF. Written as DNA, the CDR3 is TGTGCCAGCAGGATGGGGGGGACTAACTATGGCTACACCTTC.

This rearrangement joins TRBV6-4 to TRBJ2-1, with 10 bases aligning to TRBD2. The CDR3 contains 16 residues. V gave up 0 bases and J gave up 6 bases; unmatched junction bases: 5. Germline CDR1 and CDR2: MRHNA and SNTAGT. This CDR3 reads CASSDSTGLASNEQFF. The CDR3 region has the DNA TGTGCCAGCAGTGACTCCACGGGACTAGCGAGCAATGAGCAGTTCTTC.

There are a few counts of this clone. The chain has TRBV29-1 and TRBJ2-2; 16 bases are a match to TRBD2. V trimming: 4 bases; J trimming: 4 bases; junction bases outside the gene matches: 15. The CDR3 has 20 residues. Germline V gene lookup returns CDR1 SQVTM and CDR2 ANQGSEA. CDR3 in amino acids: CSVAYLPGLAGGPGTGELFF. In DNA, the CDR3 is TGCAGCGTTGCTTACCTCCCGGGACTAGCGGGGGGGCCGGGCACCGGGGAGCTGTTTTTT.

The chain uses TRBV6-5 and TRBJ2-5; 10 bases agree with TRBD1. The tail of the sequence fits TRBJ2-7 better, so the J call may be wrong. Germline V gene data show CDR1 as MNHEY and CDR2 as SVGAGI. CDR3 length: 16 amino acids. The chain's CDR3 is CASSYSAGQGTYEQYF. As DNA, the CDR3 is TGTGCCAGCAGTTACTCGGCGGGACAGGGGACCTACGAGCAGTACTTC.

The chain combines TRBV18 with TRBJ2-5; a weak D match, TRBD1 (5 bases). The length of the CDR3 is 15 residues. Trimming left V 4 bases short and J 1 base short, with 13 bases between. Germline V lookup: CDR1 KGHSH, CDR2 LQKENI. CDR3 loop: CASSQLTGTQETQYF. Here the CDR3 DNA reads TGTGCCAGCTCACAGCTAACAGGTACCCAAGAGACCCAGTACTTC.

In DNA form, the CDR3 reads TGTGCCAGTAGTTTGGGGGCAAGAGATACGCAGTATTTT. It codes for CASSLGARDTQYF. The rearrangement joins TRBV19 to TRBJ2-3; TRBD1 might be the D (6 bases). Germline assignment: CDR1 LNHDA and CDR2 SQIVND (reference sequence). The length of the CDR3 is 13 residues. With 5 bases removed from V and 5 bases from J, the gap between germline ends came to 11 bases.